Each of the 15 T cell receptor beta chains below was sequenced from the same sample in a study of response to subunit inactivated influenza vaccine. TCRdb recomputed calls from the RT-PCR reads with MiXCR, one row per CDR3 protein. The data contain 450,000 to 500,000 distinct CDR3 sequences, approximately 10% of them singletons. Source: PBMCs from blood, taken 40 to 50 days after vaccination. Receptor source: a man in his forties or fifties who received an inactivated influenza vaccine.

This chain joins TRBV5-4 and TRBJ2-7, with 8 positions matching TRBD2. J lost 0 bases, V lost 4 bases, and 9 bases had no gene match. The germline V gene encodes CDR1 SGHNT and CDR2 YYREEE (reference sequence). The CDR3 has 16 amino acids. The CDR3, as DNA: TGTGCCAGCAGCCTCCGGAGCGGGGGACTCTCCTACGAGCAGTACTTC. Residues: CASSLRSGGLSYEQYF.

This clonotype was observed many times. This chain's CDR3 is CSARSIAVVLYEQYF. The CDR3 coding sequence is TGCAGTGCTAGATCTATAGCGGTAGTCTTATACGAGCAGTACTTC. This sequence joins TRBV20-1 and TRBJ2-7; tentatively, D is TRBD2 (6 bases). CDR1 and CDR2 from the germline V gene are DFQATT and SNEGSKA (reference sequence). V shed 2 bases and J shed 4 bases, with 18 bases lying between them. The CDR3 is made up of 15 amino acids.

This clonotype was detected ten times or more. This chain uses TRBV30 with TRBJ2-7; the D gene could be TRBD1 or TRBD2 (5 bases each). The CDR3 loop spans 14 amino acids. V was pared by 2 bases and J by 2 bases, with 13 bases between. Germline lookup yields CDR1 GTSNPN and CDR2 SVGIG (reference sequence). CDR3 loop: CAWSSRDGTYEQYF. CDR3 DNA sequence: TGTGCCTGGAGTTCCCGGGACGGAACCTACGAGCAGTACTTC.

This clonotype was picked up a small number of times. The gene calls are TRBV7-9 and TRBJ2-1, with unresolved D. Trimming cost V 1 base and J 10 bases, with 14 bases left between them. Germline V gives CDR1 SEHNR, CDR2 FQNEAQ (reference sequence). The CDR3 extends over 14 amino acids. CDR3 nucleotides: TGTGCCAGCAGCTTAGATCTGAGGAGCAAGGAGCAGTTCTTC. It yields the protein CASSLDLRSKEQFF.

This clonotype has a count of ten or more. V gene TRBV6-2 or TRBV6-3 combines with J gene TRBJ1-6; D gene unclear. V lost 4 bases and J lost 7, with 8 bases in between. The germline CDR1 and CDR2 sequences are MNHEY and SVGEGT. The CDR3 has 13 amino acids. The CDR3 loop reads CASSLASNSPLHF. In DNA, the CDR3 is TGTGCCAGCAGTTTGGCCAGCAATTCACCCCTCCACTTT.

This clonotype came up a few times. The V and J genes are TRBV12-3 or TRBV12-4 and TRBJ2-2, with 12 bases identical to TRBD2. After removal of 7 bases from V and 2 bases from J, the junction contained 5 bases not matched to a gene. The CDR3 runs to 16 residues. The CDR3 coding sequence is TGTGCCAGCAACATCGGACTAGCGGGAAACACCGGGGAGCTGTTTTTT. Protein: CASNIGLAGNTGELFF.

This clonotype was seen at least ten times. The V and J genes are TRBV20-1 and TRBJ2-7; possibly TRBD1 or TRBD2 for D (6 bases each). The CDR3 totals 14 residues. Trimming took 6 bases from V and 5 from J, leaving 20 bases between them. Germline lookup yields CDR1 DFQATT and CDR2 SNEGSKA (reference sequence). The CDR3 DNA reads TGCAGTGCGCCGAGGTCGGGGGCTCTCCACGAGCAGTACTTC. It codes for CSAPRSGALHEQYF.

This clonotype was counted a few times. The chain links TRBV6-2 or TRBV6-3 to TRBJ2-1; weak D call: TRBD1 (5 bases). The CDR3 has 14 residues. V was shortened by 7 bases and J by 2 bases, with 12 bases between the two germline ends. CDR1 and CDR2 from the germline V gene are MNHEY and SVGEGT. The CDR3 sequence is CASTKGRTYNEQFF. CDR3 sequence (DNA): TGTGCCAGCACTAAGGGGCGGACCTACAATGAGCAGTTCTTC.

V and J are TRBV5-5 and TRBJ1-4; D gene unclear. Trimming shortened V by 3 bases and J by 5 bases, and 14 bases separated the two germline ends. This CDR3 has 15 residues. Germline V gives CDR1 SGHKS, CDR2 YYEKEE (reference sequence). For the CDR3, the DNA is TGTGCCAGCAGCTCGCTCGGAGGGTGGAATGAAAAACTGTTTTTT. It encodes CASSSLGGWNEKLFF.

This clonotype has just a few counts. The gene calls are TRBV6-2 or TRBV6-3 and TRBJ2-1, with D perhaps given as TRBD1 or TRBD2 (6 bases each). Deletions cut 11 bases from V and 2 bases from J, with 16 bases between. Germline V CDR1 and CDR2: MNHEY, SVGEGT. The CDR3 has 14 amino acids. The CDR3 is CACRRDKAYNEQFF. The CDR3 DNA follows: TGTGCCTGCCGGCGGGACAAAGCCTACAATGAGCAGTTCTTC.

The genes are TRBV10-3 and TRBJ2-1; TRBD1 matches 10 bases. V dropped 5 bases and J dropped 2; count of bases not matched to a gene: 15. Germline V lookup: CDR1 ENHRY, CDR2 SYGVKD. This CDR3 has 19 residues. The CDR3 reads CAISSAGQGSTFPYNEQFF. The CDR3 DNA reads as TGTGCCATCAGTTCAGCGGGACAGGGGTCCACTTTCCCCTACAATGAGCAGTTCTTC.

The chain uses TRBV6-1 and TRBJ2-1, with 8 bases that match TRBD2. The CDR3 consists of 15 residues. Looked up from germline, CDR1 is MNHNS and CDR2 is SASEGT. Trimming removed 6 bases from V and 4 bases from J; junction bases left unmatched: 8. This chain's CDR3 is CASRSHPGGYNEQFF. The DNA for the CDR3 is TGTGCCAGCAGATCCCACCCGGGAGGGTACAATGAGCAGTTCTTC.

There are many counts of this clonotype. The rearrangement uses TRBV11-2 and TRBJ2-1; no clear D gene. The CDR3 runs to 12 residues. The V and J ends lost 0 bases and 7 bases respectively, with 4 bases between them. CDR1 and CDR2 from the germline V gene are SGHAT and FQNNGV. CDR3 sequence (DNA): TGTGCCAGCAGCTTAGATCGGAATGAGCAGTTCTTC. It codes for CASSLDRNEQFF. Supplemented by reference TRBV11-2 and TRBJ2-1, the full variable domain reads EAGVAQSPRYKIIEKRQSVAFWCNPISGHATLYWYQQILGQGPKLLIQFQNNGVVDDSQLPKDRFSAERLKGVDSTLKIQPAKLEDSAVYLCASSLDRNEQFFGPGTRLTVL.

The chain carries TRBV12-3 or TRBV12-4 and TRBJ2-5; D is unresolved. The V and J ends lost 3 bases and 2 bases respectively, with 16 bases between them. The length of the CDR3 is 16 residues. The CDR3 protein is CASSFGPPRLQETQYF. The CDR3 region has the DNA TGTGCCAGCAGTTTTGGCCCACCCCGCCTGCAAGAGACCCAGTACTTC.

There are many counts of this clonotype. V gene TRBV5-1 combines with J gene TRBJ1-1; D not resolved. CDR1 and CDR2 from the germline V gene are SGHRS and YFSETQ. This CDR3 is built from 17 residues. Deletions cut 0 bases from V and 6 bases from J, with 21 bases between. In nucleotides, the CDR3 is TGCGCCAGCAGCTTGGATCCAGGAACCAACCCTTACTCTGAAGCTTTCTTT. Translated, it gives CASSLDPGTNPYSEAFF.